The 21 T cell receptor beta chains below all came from one sample that was sequenced in a study of molecular identifiers for immune sequencing clone quantification. TCRdb re-analysed the PCR reads in MiXCR, keeping a single row per CDR3 protein. The table lists approximately 59,000 distinct CDR3 sequences, approximately 18% of them singletons. Specimen: naive CD8+ T cells from blood, with Jurkat cell RNA spiked in. Subset in this sample: FACS-sorted CD8+CD4-CCR7+CD45RA+ naive T cells. Receptors were obtained from a human donor in good health. Some libraries in this study had Jurkat cell RNA spiked in.

The V and J genes are TRBV18 and TRBJ1-1; the D gene is possibly TRBD1 (5 bases). CDR1 is KGHSH and CDR2 is LQKENI in the germline V gene. The CDR3 covers 13 residues. Deletions cut 4 bases from V and 3 bases from J, with 9 bases between. The CDR3 sequence is CASSRGEDTEAFF. The CDR3 DNA follows: TGTGCCAGCTCACGAGGGGAGGACACTGAAGCTTTCTTT.

This chain uses TRBV12-3 or TRBV12-4 with TRBJ2-2; TRBD2 matches 8 bases. The CDR3 consists of 15 residues. V lost 3 bases, J lost 5 bases, and 5 bases stayed unmatched. Here the CDR3 reads CASSFEIAGTGELFF. CDR3 nucleotide sequence: TGTGCCAGCAGTTTCGAGATAGCGGGAACCGGGGAGCTGTTTTTT.

CDR3 sequence: CASSLDNYNEQFF. In DNA form, the CDR3 reads TGTGCCAGCAGCTTAGACAATTACAATGAGCAGTTCTTC. The chain carries TRBV7-2 and TRBJ2-1; D gene uncertain. This CDR3 has 13 residues. V lost 1 base, J lost 4 bases, and 5 bases lay in between. The germline V gene has CDR1 SGHTA and CDR2 FQGNSA.

This clonotype was observed at least ten times. Written as DNA, the CDR3 is TGTGCCAGCAGCCACGCGGTACAGGATTACAATGAGCAGTTCTTC. Translation gives CASSHAVQDYNEQFF. The V gene is TRBV3-1, the J gene TRBJ2-1, with D possibly TRBD1 on 5 matching bases. Germline lookup yields CDR1 LGHDT and CDR2 YNNKEL (reference sequence). CDR3 size: 15 residues. Trimming removed 3 bases at V and 4 bases at J, with 13 bases between.

This clonotype was seen ten or more times. The chain employs TRBV4-1 and TRBJ2-7; 7 bases are shared with TRBD1. The CDR3 is made up of 16 amino acids. Germline V gives CDR1 MGHRA, CDR2 YSYEKL. V dropped 2 bases and J dropped 0; count of bases not matched to a gene: 7. Here the CDR3 reads CASSQRTGPSSYEQYF. The CDR3 DNA reads TGCGCCAGCAGCCAAAGGACAGGTCCGAGCTCCTACGAGCAGTACTTC.

This clonotype was picked up a small number of times. This chain connects TRBV11-2 to TRBJ2-5; possible D gene TRBD2, 6 bases. The CDR3 spans 16 residues. Trimming left V 3 bases short and J 2 bases short, with 16 bases between. Germline loops: CDR1 SGHAT, CDR2 FQNNGV. This chain's CDR3 is CASSLDHRETQETQYF. CDR3 nucleotides: TGTGCCAGCAGCTTGGATCATCGGGAGACTCAAGAGACCCAGTACTTC.

With regard to this clonotype: A much larger clone differs by one base, so this may be a read error. The V gene is TRBV4-2, the J gene TRBJ2-7; TRBD1 matches at 8 bases. In germline, CDR1 is LGHNA, CDR2 YNFKEQ. Trimming removed 3 bases from V and 4 bases from J; junction bases left unmatched: 5. CDR3 length equals 14 residues. The CDR3 reads CASSQGQEMYEQYF. CDR3 DNA: TGTGCCAGCAGCCAGGGACAGGAAATGTACGAGCAGTACTTC.

Regarding this clonotype: A read error may be the cause here, since a much bigger clone is one base away. V gene TRBV30 combines with J gene TRBJ1-1, with TRBD1 matching 7 bases. The CDR3 contains 16 residues. The germline CDR1 and CDR2 sequences are GTSNPN and SVGIG (reference sequence). After removal of 4 bases from V and 0 bases from J, the junction contained 11 bases not matched to a gene. For the CDR3, the DNA is TGTGCCTGGATCGACAGGGCCTTCAAGGTGAACACTGAAGCTTTCTTT. Protein product: CAWIDRAFKVNTEAFF.

This rearrangement joins TRBV9 to TRBJ2-1, with 9 bases matching TRBD2. Losses at the gene ends were 5 bases for V and 7 bases for J; bases not matched to a gene: 4. The CDR3 runs 13 residues. Germline V gene sequence: CDR1 SGDLS, CDR2 YYNGEE. The CDR3 spells CASSSGGRNEQFF. The DNA for the CDR3 is TGTGCCAGCAGTAGCGGGGGAAGGAATGAGCAGTTCTTC.

This clonotype was detected ten times or more. V gene TRBV7-9 combines with J gene TRBJ1-1, with D maybe TRBD1 (5 bases). CDR3 size: 12 residues. The V and J ends lost 4 bases and 5 bases respectively, with 8 bases between them. Germline V gene data show CDR1 as SEHNR and CDR2 as FQNEAQ (reference sequence). DNA for the CDR3: TGTGCCAGCAGCTCCGGGGGGACTGAAGCTTTCTTT. Encoded protein: CASSSGGTEAFF.

This clonotype has ten or more counts. The V and J genes are TRBV7-9 and TRBJ2-5; no reliable D call. Germline CDR1 SEHNR, CDR2 FQNEAQ (reference sequence). The CDR3 covers 12 residues. Deletions cut 5 bases from V and 2 bases from J, with 6 bases between. CDR3 sequence (DNA): TGTGCCAGCAGCCGACTTCAAGAGACCCAGTACTTC. Amino acid sequence: CASSRLQETQYF. Together with reference TRBV7-9 and TRBJ2-5, the CDR3 gives the full variable domain: DTGVSQNPRHKITKRGQNVTFRCDPISEHNRLYWYRQTLGQGPEFLTYFQNEAQLEKSRLLSDRFSAERPKGSFSTLEIQRTEQGDSAMYLCASSRLQETQYFGPGTRLLVL.

A word on this clonotype: At one end, the junction sequence differs from germline, possibly due to a read error. This chain uses TRBV29-1 with TRBJ2-5, with a possible D match to TRBD2 (7 bases). Germline assignment: CDR1 SQVTM and CDR2 ANQGSEA. This CDR3 spans 18 amino acids. The CDR3 spells CSVGGLTRRGGNRETRYF. CDR3 in DNA: TGCAGCGTTGGGGGCTTAACAAGGAGGGGGGGTAATCGAGAGACCCGGTACTTC.

This clonotype was seen ten or more times. This chain connects TRBV20-1 to TRBJ2-7; TRBD2 matches at 7 bases. The CDR3 length is 15 residues. Trimming took 6 bases from V and 0 from J; bases not matched to a gene: 11. The germline gives CDR1 DFQATT, CDR2 SNEGSKA (reference sequence). The CDR3 sequence is CSATRGGWASYEQYF. The DNA for the CDR3 is TGCAGTGCGACGCGGGGAGGGTGGGCCTCCTACGAGCAGTACTTC.

Turning to this clonotype: A much larger clone differs by one base, so this may be a read error. The V gene is TRBV5-1, the J gene TRBJ2-2; D not certain. This CDR3 is built from 14 residues. V was trimmed by 0 bases and J by 3 bases, leaving 6 bases between them. Per germline, CDR1 SGHRS and CDR2 YFSETQ. The CDR3 DNA sequence: TGCGCCAGCAGCTTGGGGGCAGACACCGGGGAGCTGTTTTTT. Translated, it gives CASSLGADTGELFF. Looking up the rest from reference TRBV5-1 and TRBJ2-2 gives the full variable domain: KAGVTQTPRYLIKTRGQQVTLSCSPISGHRSVSWYQQTPGQGLQFLFEYFSETQRNKGNFPGRFSGRQFSNSRSEMNVSTLELGDSALYLCASSLGADTGELFFGEGSRLTVL.

This clonotype was detected ten times or more. V gene TRBV7-6 combines with J gene TRBJ2-2; 8 positions agree with TRBD2. The CDR3 has 17 amino acids. After removal of 6 bases from V and 1 base from J, the junction contained 10 bases not matched to a gene. The germline V gene has CDR1 SGHVS and CDR2 FNYEAQ. CDR3 bases: TGTGCCAGCAGTCCCGGGGTAGCGGGACTGAACACCGGGGAGCTGTTTTTT. Encoded protein: CASSPGVAGLNTGELFF.

This clonotype was seen ten or more times. The CDR3 loop reads CASSLVLAVGTDTQYF. The CDR3 DNA is TGTGCCAGCAGCTTAGTGTTGGCCGTGGGCACAGATACGCAGTATTTT. The chain uses TRBV11-2 and TRBJ2-3; D not resolved. The germline V gene encodes CDR1 SGHAT and CDR2 FQNNGV. CDR3 length equals 16 residues. Trimming took off 1 base at V and 1 base at J, with 12 bases between the two ends. Variable domain in full (rest from reference TRBV11-2 and TRBJ2-3): EAGVAQSPRYKIIEKRQSVAFWCNPISGHATLYWYQQILGQGPKLLIQFQNNGVVDDSQLPKDRFSAERLKGVDSTLKIQPAKLEDSAVYLCASSLVLAVGTDTQYFGPGTRLTVL.

The V and J genes are TRBV27 and TRBJ2-1, with D perhaps matching TRBD1 or TRBD2 (5 bases each). This CDR3 is built from 14 residues. The V gene lost 5 bases and the J gene lost 4 bases, with 12 bases spanning the gap. The germline gives CDR1 MNHEY, CDR2 SMNVEV (reference sequence). CDR3 sequence reads: CASSNRGSYNEQFF. CDR3 DNA: TGTGCCAGCAGTAACCGGGGCTCTTACAATGAGCAGTTCTTC.

This clonotype was observed many times. The chain employs TRBV13 and TRBJ2-3; TRBD1 might be the D (5 bases). The CDR3 consists of 14 residues. Germline V gives CDR1 PRHDT, CDR2 FYEKMQ (reference sequence). V shed 1 base and J shed 5 bases, with 10 bases lying between them. CDR3 bases: TGTGCCAGCAGCTTAGCCTTGACAGAAGATACGCAGTATTTT. Protein sequence: CASSLALTEDTQYF.

The chain carries TRBV28 and TRBJ1-2, with D unresolved. Germline V gene data show CDR1 as MDHEN and CDR2 as SYDVKM. V dropped 4 bases and J dropped 4 bases, with 13 bases sitting between them. The CDR3 runs 14 residues. CDR3 in amino acids: CASSSDLGSYGYTF. DNA for the CDR3: TGTGCCAGCAGTTCCGACTTAGGGAGCTATGGCTACACCTTC.

This clonotype was counted only a few times. The gene calls are TRBV5-1 and TRBJ1-1; D gene uncertain. There are 15 residues in the CDR3. From germline, CDR1 is SGHRS and CDR2 YFSETQ. Trimming cost V 0 bases and J 5 bases, with 14 bases left between them. DNA of the CDR3: TGCGCCAGCAGCTTGGCCTCAAGGTCAGGAACTGAAGCTTTCTTT. It translates to CASSLASRSGTEAFF.

Concerning this clonotype itself: A much bigger clone sits one base away, suggesting this may be a read error. The chain links TRBV5-1 to TRBJ2-7; TRBD2 agrees at 8 bases. The CDR3 runs 15 residues. Germline-derived CDR1 and CDR2 are SGHRS and YFSETQ. Trimming took 4 bases from V and 3 from J; bases not matched to a gene: 9. The CDR3 DNA follows: TGCGCCAGCAGCGCCAAGCGGGGGCCCTTCTACGAGCAGTACTTC. Amino acids: CASSAKRGPFYEQYF.